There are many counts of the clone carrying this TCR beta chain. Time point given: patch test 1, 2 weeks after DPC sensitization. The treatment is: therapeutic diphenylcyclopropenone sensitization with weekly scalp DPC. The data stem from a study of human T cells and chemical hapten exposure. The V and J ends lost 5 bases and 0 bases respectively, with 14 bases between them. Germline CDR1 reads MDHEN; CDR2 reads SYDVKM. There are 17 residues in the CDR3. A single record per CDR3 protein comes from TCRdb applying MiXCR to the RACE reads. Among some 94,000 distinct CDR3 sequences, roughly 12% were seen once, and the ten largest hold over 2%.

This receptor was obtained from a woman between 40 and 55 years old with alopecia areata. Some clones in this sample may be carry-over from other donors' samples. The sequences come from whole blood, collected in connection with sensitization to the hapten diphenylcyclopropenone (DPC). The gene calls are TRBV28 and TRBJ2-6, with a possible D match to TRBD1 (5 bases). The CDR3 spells CASSGSGHNSGANVLTF. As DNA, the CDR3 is TGTGCCAGCAGTGGGTCCGGACATAACTCTGGGGCCAACGTCCTGACTTTC. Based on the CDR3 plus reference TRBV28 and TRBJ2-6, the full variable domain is DVKVTQSSRYLVKRTGEKVFLECVQDMDHENMFWYRQDPGLGLRLIYFSYDVKMKEKGDIPEGYSVSREKKERFSLILESASTNQTSMYLCASSGSGHNSGANVLTFGAGSRLTVL.